A single sample is the source of the 27 T cell receptor beta chains below, sequenced in a study of cytomegalovirus exposure and HLA in healthy donors. Researchers ran the PCR with 60 Vbeta and 13 Jbeta primers. Clones were read by immunoSEQ multiplex PCR, and TCRdb kept only the in-frame ones, dropping some. The sample spans approximately 120,000 clones; the ten largest clones claim around 2.7%. Sequenced: PBMCs. These receptors came from a man in his thirties or forties in good health and CMV-seronegative.

The V call is TRBV19, the J call TRBJ1-1; D is undetermined. Germline CDR1 is LNHDA and CDR2 is SQIVND (reference sequence). The V end was cut by 7 bases, the J end by 5 bases, with 17 bases between. The CDR3 is 14 amino acids. The DNA for the CDR3 is TGTGCCAGTACCTATGGAGGGATTGGGACTGAAGCTTTCTTT. Its protein is CASTYGGIGTEAFF.

The CDR3, as DNA: TGTGCCAGCATGATGGGGGCTACAACCGGGGAGCTGTTTTTT. The encoded protein is CASMMGATTGELFF. The chain is built from TRBV6-5 and TRBJ2-2; possibly TRBD1 for D (6 bases). Germline-derived CDR1 and CDR2 are MNHEY and SVGAGI. V lost 7 bases to trimming and J lost 5 bases, with 14 bases between them. CDR3 size: 14 residues.

V and J are TRBV5-1 and TRBJ1-1, with 7 nucleotides matching TRBD1. The junction had 9 bases not matched to a gene; V was cut back by 0 bases and J by 1 base. Germline CDR1 SGHRS, CDR2 YFSETQ. The length of the CDR3 is 17 residues. CDR3 DNA: TGCGCCAGCAGCTTGGAGACAGGGAGAGTTGGGAACACTGAAGCTTTCTTT. It translates to CASSLETGRVGNTEAFF.

The chain recombines TRBV30 with TRBJ2-1; a possible D gene is TRBD1 (6 bases). Trimming stripped 0 bases from V and 6 bases from J, with 27 bases between. In germline, CDR1 is GTSNPN, CDR2 SVGIG (reference sequence). The CDR3 totals 19 residues. The DNA for the CDR3 is TGTGCCTGGAGTGTGGGACCAGGGCTACGAGGGGGAGTTATCAATGAGCAGTTCTTC. It is translated as CAWSVGPGLRGGVINEQFF. Drawing the rest from reference TRBV30 and TRBJ2-1, the complete variable domain is SQTIHQWPATLVQPVGSPLSLECTVEGTSNPNLYWYRQAAGRGLQLLFYSVGIGQISSEVPQNLSASRPQDRQFILSSKKLLLSDSGFYLCAWSVGPGLRGGVINEQFFGPGTRLTVL.

The rearrangement links TRBV18 to TRBJ1-1; D may be TRBD1 (6 bases). The CDR3 has 14 residues. Trimming took off 0 bases at V and 4 bases at J, with 9 bases between the two ends. Germline V gene lookup returns CDR1 KGHSH and CDR2 LQKENI. The CDR3 DNA is TGTGCCAGCTCACCACCGGGACAATCCACTGAAGCTTTCTTT. Amino acids: CASSPPGQSTEAFF.

This rearrangement joins TRBV2 to TRBJ1-1, with D possibly being TRBD1 (5 bases). Germline loops: CDR1 SNHLY, CDR2 FYNNEI. The V end lost 1 base, the J end lost 4 bases, and 10 bases lay between the germline ends. This CDR3 has 14 residues. In nucleotides, the CDR3 is TGTGCCAGCAGTGAAGGGGGGGGGAGCACTGAAGCTTTCTTT. It codes for CASSEGGGSTEAFF.

As DNA, the CDR3 is TGTGCCAGCAGTTCGACGGGACTCCTTAAGGACACCATATATTTT. Amino acids: CASSSTGLLKDTIYF. The chain combines TRBV6-5 with TRBJ1-3; possible D gene TRBD1, 5 bases. Germline V gene lookup returns CDR1 MNHEY and CDR2 SVGAGI. This CDR3 comprises 15 residues. Deletions cut 4 bases from V and 8 bases from J, with 18 bases between.

This sequence joins TRBV30 and TRBJ2-5; D gene unclear. The better agreement between TRBJ2-7 and the DNA end casts doubt on the J call. Germline assignment: CDR1 GTSNPN and CDR2 SVGIG (reference sequence). The CDR3 is 13 residues long. DNA for the CDR3: TGTGCCTGGAGTGTAACCAGGTCCTACGAGCAGTACTTC. Protein product: CAWSVTRSYEQYF.

The chain carries TRBV29-1 and TRBJ2-5; 7 nucleotides align to TRBD1. Germline CDR1 reads SQVTM; CDR2 reads ANQGSEA. The CDR3 loop spans 17 amino acids. V trimming: 4 bases; J trimming: 5 bases; junction bases outside the gene matches: 19. As DNA, the CDR3 is TGCAGCGTTGGAGGAAAGCTAGGACAGGTCAACGAGGAGACCCAGTACTTC. Amino acids: CSVGGKLGQVNEETQYF.

The chain is built from TRBV18 and TRBJ2-3; 15 bases are a match to TRBD2. J lost 0 bases, V lost 6 bases, and 13 bases had no gene match. The CDR3 extends over 20 amino acids. Germline CDR1 reads KGHSH; CDR2 reads LQKENI. This chain's CDR3 is CASSLSRTSGRGPSTDTQYF. CDR3 coding DNA: TGTGCCAGCTCTCTCTCTCGGACTAGCGGGAGGGGGCCTAGCACAGATACGCAGTATTTT.

J is TRBJ2-1 and V is TRBV28; 10 bases map to TRBD1. CDR3 length: 15 amino acids. CDR1 is MDHEN and CDR2 is SYDVKM in the germline V gene. The V segment lost 6 bases and the J segment 1 base; nucleotides outside the gene matches: 3. The CDR3 sequence: CASRTGGGSYNEQFF. DNA for the CDR3: TGTGCCAGCAGGACAGGGGGCGGATCCTACAATGAGCAGTTCTTC.

The rearrangement uses TRBV5-1 and TRBJ2-1, with D tentatively TRBD2 (6 bases). This CDR3 has 14 amino acids. CDR1 and CDR2 from the germline V gene are SGHRS and YFSETQ. V was pared by 5 bases and J by 4 bases, with 13 bases between. CDR3 protein: CASRSGLAYNEQFF. The CDR3 DNA is TGCGCCAGCAGGAGCGGGTTAGCATACAATGAGCAGTTCTTC.

CDR3 sequence: CASSYPPRAGELFF. CDR3 DNA: TGTGCCAGCAGTTACCCCCCACGGGCCGGGGAGCTGTTTTTT. This chain joins TRBV6-6 and TRBJ2-2; D uncertain. The CDR3 is 14 residues long. The V end lost 2 bases, the J end lost 6 bases, and 10 bases lay between the germline ends. Germline loops: CDR1 MNHNY, CDR2 SVGAGI (reference sequence).

The chain couples TRBV6-5 to TRBJ2-3; D might be TRBD2 (6 bases). Looked up from germline, CDR1 is MNHEY and CDR2 is SVGAGI. The CDR3 runs 12 residues. The V gene lost 2 bases and the J gene lost 8 bases, with 8 bases spanning the gap. The CDR3 sequence is CASSYQGGTQYF. Here the CDR3 DNA reads TGTGCCAGCAGTTACCAGGGAGGTACGCAGTATTTT.

This chain uses TRBV7-9 with TRBJ1-1; TRBD1 aligns across 10 bases. Losses at the gene ends were 6 bases for V and 3 bases for J; bases not matched to a gene: 4. Germline V gives CDR1 SEHNR, CDR2 FQNEAQ (reference sequence). This CDR3 is 14 amino acids long. This chain's CDR3 is CASRWGTGDTEAFF. The CDR3 coding sequence is TGTGCCAGCAGATGGGGGACAGGGGACACTGAAGCTTTCTTT.

J is TRBJ1-2 and V is TRBV28, with TRBD1 identical over 8 bases. Germline V gene data show CDR1 as MDHEN and CDR2 as SYDVKM. V lost 6 bases, J lost 1 base, and 7 bases stayed unmatched. The length of the CDR3 is 15 residues. CDR3: CASSPTQGGNYGYTF. The CDR3 nucleotides read TGTGCCAGCAGCCCTACACAGGGGGGTAACTATGGCTACACCTTC.

CDR3 sequence reads: CASSLAVGGTTSYEQYF. For the CDR3, the DNA is TGTGCCAGCAGCTTAGCGGTTGGCGGGACGACCTCCTACGAGCAGTACTTC. The chain couples TRBV7-6 to TRBJ2-7, with D maybe TRBD2 (6 bases). The V end lost 0 bases, the J end lost 0 bases, and 15 bases lay between the germline ends. The CDR3 consists of 17 residues. Germline V gives CDR1 SGHVS, CDR2 FNYEAQ.

This rearrangement joins TRBV5-4 to TRBJ2-2; 7 bases agree with TRBD2. With 6 bases clipped from V and 7 bases from J, the junction kept 12 bases outside the gene matches. The V gene's germline CDR1 is SGHNT and CDR2 YYREEE (reference sequence). This CDR3 spans 15 amino acids. In DNA, the CDR3 is TGTGCCAGCACCCGGGGAGGGTCTTGGGGCGGGGAGCTGTTTTTT. It is translated as CASTRGGSWGGELFF. Using reference TRBV5-4 and TRBJ2-2 for the parts outside the CDR3, the full variable domain is ETGVTQSPTHLIKTRGQQVTLRCSSQSGHNTVSWYQQALGQGPQFIFQYYREEENGRGNFPPRFSGLQFPNYSSELNVNALELDDSALYLCASTRGGSWGGELFFGEGSRLTVL.

This clone counts as medium-sized by frequency. This chain links TRBV19 with TRBJ1-1; a weak D match, TRBD1 (5 bases). V lost 5 bases to trimming and J lost 1 base, with 11 bases between them. The germline CDR1 and CDR2 sequences are LNHDA and SQIVND (reference sequence). This CDR3 spans 14 amino acids. CDR3 nucleotide sequence: TGTGCCAGTAGTTTCGGGGGAGGGAACACTGAAGCTTTCTTT. It is translated as CASSFGGGNTEAFF.

The gene calls are TRBV6-5 and TRBJ2-5; 8 bases match TRBD2. This CDR3 has 15 residues. Trimming at V came to 6 bases and at J to 5 bases, leaving 11 bases not matched to a gene. From germline, CDR1 is MNHEY and CDR2 SVGAGI. The CDR3, as DNA: TGTGCCAGCAGAAGCGGGAGTGGAACGTGGGAGACCCAGTACTTC. Amino acid sequence: CASRSGSGTWETQYF.

The chain is built from TRBV7-2 and TRBJ1-5; tentatively, D is TRBD1 (5 bases). Germline V gene sequence: CDR1 SGHTA, CDR2 FQGNSA. V lost 2 bases and J 3 bases, leaving 14 bases between the germline ends. The CDR3 is 16 residues long. Here the CDR3 DNA reads TGTGCCAGCAGCTTAAGGGGAAGAGGCGCCAATCAGCCCCAGCATTTT. As protein: CASSLRGRGANQPQHF.

The chain links TRBV7-2 to TRBJ2-3, with a tentative D call TRBD1 (5 bases). Germline assignment: CDR1 SGHTA and CDR2 FQGNSA. The CDR3 consists of 15 residues. V was trimmed by 1 base and J by 3 bases, leaving 11 bases between them. The CDR3 reads CASSLVLTATDTQYF. The CDR3 nucleotides are TGTGCCAGCAGCTTAGTCTTGACAGCTACAGATACGCAGTATTTT.

The CDR3 bases are TGTGCCAGCAGCTTGGTAGCAGCCTCTGGCTACACCTTC. This encodes CASSLVAASGYTF. The chain is built from TRBV5-6 and TRBJ1-2; no reliable D call. Trimming pared 0 bases from V and 7 bases from J, leaving 10 bases between. The CDR3 loop spans 13 amino acids. Germline V CDR1 and CDR2: SGHDT, YYEEEE.

The chain uses TRBV15 and TRBJ2-1; 13 nucleotides agree with TRBD2. Germline trimming cut 5 bases from V and 4 bases from J; bases unmatched to any gene: 2. CDR1 is LNHNV and CDR2 is YYDKDF in the germline V gene (reference sequence). The CDR3 sequence is 15 residues long. For the CDR3, the DNA is TGTGCCACCAGCTCGGGACTAGCGGGGTACAATGAGCAGTTCTTC. The encoded protein is CATSSGLAGYNEQFF.

The J gene is TRBJ2-7, the V gene TRBV28, with D possibly TRBD1 on 6 matching bases. The V end lost 2 bases, the J end lost 3 bases, and 14 bases lay between the germline ends. The germline gives CDR1 MDHEN, CDR2 SYDVKM. The CDR3 consists of 15 residues. The CDR3 DNA reads as TGTGCCAGCAGTTTACAGGGGTTGGGGATCTACGAGCAGTACTTC. Amino acids: CASSLQGLGIYEQYF.

This rearrangement joins TRBV28 to TRBJ1-5; unclear D gene. Germline V lookup: CDR1 MDHEN, CDR2 SYDVKM. This CDR3 spans 12 amino acids. Trimming removed 5 bases from V and 7 bases from J, with 9 bases in between. CDR3 bases: TGTGCCAGCAGTCTCCCAGTACAGCCCCAGCATTTT. It encodes CASSLPVQPQHF.

This chain uses TRBV4-1 with TRBJ2-1; TRBD2 matches 11 bases. The V gene's germline CDR1 is MGHRA and CDR2 YSYEKL. V lost 2 bases, J lost 5 bases, and 5 bases stayed unmatched. This CDR3 contains 16 residues. The CDR3 DNA follows: TGCGCCAGCAGCCAACTTAGCGGGAGGGATAACAATGAGCAGTTCTTC. Encoded protein: CASSQLSGRDNNEQFF.